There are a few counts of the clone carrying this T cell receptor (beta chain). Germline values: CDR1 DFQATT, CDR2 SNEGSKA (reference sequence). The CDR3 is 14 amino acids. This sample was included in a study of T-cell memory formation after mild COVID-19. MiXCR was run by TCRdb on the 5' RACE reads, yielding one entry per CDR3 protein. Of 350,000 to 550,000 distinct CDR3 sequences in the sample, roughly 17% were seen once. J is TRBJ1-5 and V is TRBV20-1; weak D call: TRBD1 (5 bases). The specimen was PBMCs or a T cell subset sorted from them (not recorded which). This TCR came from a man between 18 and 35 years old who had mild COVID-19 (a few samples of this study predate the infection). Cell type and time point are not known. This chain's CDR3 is CSAPQSGGNQPQHF. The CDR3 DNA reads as TGCAGCGCGCCCCAATCGGGGGGCAATCAGCCCCAGCATTTT.